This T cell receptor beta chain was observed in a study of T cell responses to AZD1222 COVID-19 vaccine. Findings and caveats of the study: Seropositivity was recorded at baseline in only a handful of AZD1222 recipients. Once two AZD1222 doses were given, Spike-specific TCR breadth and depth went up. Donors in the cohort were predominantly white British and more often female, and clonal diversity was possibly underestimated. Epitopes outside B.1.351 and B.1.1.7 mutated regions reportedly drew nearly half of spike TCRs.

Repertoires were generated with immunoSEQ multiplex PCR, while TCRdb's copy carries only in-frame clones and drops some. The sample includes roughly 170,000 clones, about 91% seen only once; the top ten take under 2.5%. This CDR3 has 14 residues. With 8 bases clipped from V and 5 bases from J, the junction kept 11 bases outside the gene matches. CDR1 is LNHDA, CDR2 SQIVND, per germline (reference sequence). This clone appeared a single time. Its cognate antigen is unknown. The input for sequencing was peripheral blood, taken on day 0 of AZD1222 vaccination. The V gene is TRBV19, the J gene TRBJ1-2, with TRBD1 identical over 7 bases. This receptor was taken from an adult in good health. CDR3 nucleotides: TGTGCCAGTTCTACGAGACAGGGATCATATGGCTACACCTTC. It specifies CASSTRQGSYGYTF.